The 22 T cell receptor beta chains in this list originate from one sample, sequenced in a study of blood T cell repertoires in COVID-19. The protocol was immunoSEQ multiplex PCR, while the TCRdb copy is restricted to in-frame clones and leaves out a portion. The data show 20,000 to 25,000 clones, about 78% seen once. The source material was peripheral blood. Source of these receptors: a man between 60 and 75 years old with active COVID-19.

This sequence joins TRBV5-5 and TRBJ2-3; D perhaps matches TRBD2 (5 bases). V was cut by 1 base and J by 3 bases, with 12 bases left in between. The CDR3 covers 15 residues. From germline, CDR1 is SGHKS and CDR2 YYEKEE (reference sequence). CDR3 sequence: CASSLISSTTDTQYF. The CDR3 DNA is TGTGCCAGCAGCTTGATCTCTAGCACAACAGATACGCAGTATTTT.

CDR3 loop: CASSLAGTGNTGELFF. CDR3 sequence (DNA): TGTGCCAGCAGCTTAGCTGGGACAGGCAACACCGGGGAGCTGTTTTTT. The chain links TRBV7-9 to TRBJ2-2; 8 bases are shared with TRBD1. V gave up 0 bases and J gave up 2 bases; unmatched junction bases: 2. The CDR3 is 16 residues long. Germline CDR1 reads SEHNR; CDR2 reads FQNEAQ (reference sequence).

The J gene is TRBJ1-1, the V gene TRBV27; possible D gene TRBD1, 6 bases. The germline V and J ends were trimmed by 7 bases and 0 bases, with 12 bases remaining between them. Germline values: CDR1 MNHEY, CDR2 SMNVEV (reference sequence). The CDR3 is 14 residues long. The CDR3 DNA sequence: TGTGCCAGCACCCCGGACAGCATGAACACTGAAGCTTTCTTT. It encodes CASTPDSMNTEAFF.

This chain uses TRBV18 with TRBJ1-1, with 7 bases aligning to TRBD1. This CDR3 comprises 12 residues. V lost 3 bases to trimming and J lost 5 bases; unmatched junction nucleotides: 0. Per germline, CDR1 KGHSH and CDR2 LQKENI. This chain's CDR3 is CASSPDRTEAFF. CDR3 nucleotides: TGTGCCAGCTCACCGGACAGGACTGAAGCTTTCTTT.

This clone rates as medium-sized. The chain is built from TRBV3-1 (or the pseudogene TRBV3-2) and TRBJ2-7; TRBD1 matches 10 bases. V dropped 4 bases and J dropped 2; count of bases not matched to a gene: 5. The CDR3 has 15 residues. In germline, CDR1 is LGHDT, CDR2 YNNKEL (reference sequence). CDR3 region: CASSPYDRGPYEQYF. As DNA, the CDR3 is TGTGCCAGCAGCCCCTATGACAGGGGGCCCTACGAGCAGTACTTC.

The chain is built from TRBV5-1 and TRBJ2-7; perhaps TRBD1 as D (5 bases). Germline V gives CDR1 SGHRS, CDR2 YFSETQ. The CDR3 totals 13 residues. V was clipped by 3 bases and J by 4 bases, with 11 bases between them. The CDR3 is CASSSVDSYEQYF. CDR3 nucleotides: TGCGCCAGCAGCTCGGTAGACAGTTACGAGCAGTACTTC.

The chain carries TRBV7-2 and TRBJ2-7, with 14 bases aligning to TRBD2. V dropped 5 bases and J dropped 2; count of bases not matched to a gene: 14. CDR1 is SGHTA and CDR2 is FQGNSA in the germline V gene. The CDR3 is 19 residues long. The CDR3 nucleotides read TGTGCCAGCAGCCCGGGACTAGCGGGAGTTAATTCACCTCCCTACGAGCAGTACTTC. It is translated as CASSPGLAGVNSPPYEQYF.

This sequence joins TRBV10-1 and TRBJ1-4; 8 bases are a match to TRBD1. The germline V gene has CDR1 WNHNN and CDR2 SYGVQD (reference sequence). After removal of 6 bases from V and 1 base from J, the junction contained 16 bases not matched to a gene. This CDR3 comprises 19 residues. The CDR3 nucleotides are TGCGCCAGCAGGAAACCGGACAGGGACACCGATAAAACTAATGAAAAACTGTTTTTT. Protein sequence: CASRKPDRDTDKTNEKLFF.

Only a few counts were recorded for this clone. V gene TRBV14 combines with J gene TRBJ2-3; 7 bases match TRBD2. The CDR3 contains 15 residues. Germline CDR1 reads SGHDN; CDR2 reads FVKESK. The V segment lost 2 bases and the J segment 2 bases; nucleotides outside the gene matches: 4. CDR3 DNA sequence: TGTGCCAGCAGCCAAACGGGACTACTCACAGATACGCAGTATTTT. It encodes CASSQTGLLTDTQYF.

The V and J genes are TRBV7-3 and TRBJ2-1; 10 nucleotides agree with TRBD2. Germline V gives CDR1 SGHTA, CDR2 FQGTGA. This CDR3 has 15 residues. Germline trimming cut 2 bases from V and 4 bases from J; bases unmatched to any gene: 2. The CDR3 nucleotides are TGTGCCAGCAGCTTAGGGACTAGCGTGTACAATGAGCAGTTCTTC. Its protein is CASSLGTSVYNEQFF.

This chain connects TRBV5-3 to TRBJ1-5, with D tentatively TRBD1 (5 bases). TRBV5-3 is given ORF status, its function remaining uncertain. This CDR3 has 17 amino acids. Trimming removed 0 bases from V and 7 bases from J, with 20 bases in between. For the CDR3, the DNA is TGTGCCAGAAGCTTGGAGTTTGGGGGACTTCCACAACAGCCCCAGCATTTT. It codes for CARSLEFGGLPQQPQHF.

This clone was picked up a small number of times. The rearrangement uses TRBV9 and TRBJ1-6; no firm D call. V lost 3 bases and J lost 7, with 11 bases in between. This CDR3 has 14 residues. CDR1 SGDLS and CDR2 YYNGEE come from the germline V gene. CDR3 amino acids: CASSGPDLNSPLHF. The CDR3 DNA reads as TGTGCCAGCAGCGGGCCAGATTTAAATTCACCCCTCCACTTT.

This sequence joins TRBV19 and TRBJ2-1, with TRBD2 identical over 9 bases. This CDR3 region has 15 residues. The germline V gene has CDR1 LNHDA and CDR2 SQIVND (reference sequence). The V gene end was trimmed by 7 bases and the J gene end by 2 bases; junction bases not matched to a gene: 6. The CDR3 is CASTQLAGTYNEQFF. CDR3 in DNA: TGTGCCAGTACTCAACTAGCGGGTACCTACAATGAGCAGTTCTTC.

The CDR3 DNA is TGTGCCATCAGACCCGGGACAGTGAATAATTCACCCCTCCACTTT. Protein product: CAIRPGTVNNSPLHF. The V gene is TRBV10-3, the J gene TRBJ1-6; 7 bases map to TRBD1. The germline gives CDR1 ENHRY, CDR2 SYGVKD. V lost 6 bases to trimming and J lost 5 bases; unmatched junction nucleotides: 7. There are 15 residues in the CDR3.

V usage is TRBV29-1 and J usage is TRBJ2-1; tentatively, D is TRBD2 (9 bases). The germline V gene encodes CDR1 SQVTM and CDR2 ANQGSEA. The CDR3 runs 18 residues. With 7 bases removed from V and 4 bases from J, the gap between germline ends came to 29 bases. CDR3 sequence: CSGGQGLLAGVSYNEQFF. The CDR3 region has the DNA TGCAGCGGCGGACAGGGACTTTTAGCGGGAGTTTCTTACAATGAGCAGTTCTTC.

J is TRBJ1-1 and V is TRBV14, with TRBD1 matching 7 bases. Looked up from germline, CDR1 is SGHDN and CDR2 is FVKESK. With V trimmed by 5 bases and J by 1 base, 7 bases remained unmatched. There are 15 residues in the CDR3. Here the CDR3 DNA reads TGTGCCAGCAGCATACGGACAGGATCGAACACTGAAGCTTTCTTT. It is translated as CASSIRTGSNTEAFF. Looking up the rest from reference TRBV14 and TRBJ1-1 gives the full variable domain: EAGVTQFPSHSVIEKGQTVTLRCDPISGHDNLYWYRRVMGKEIKFLLHFVKESKQDESGMPNNRFLAERTGGTYSTLKVQPAELEDSGVYFCASSIRTGSNTEAFFGQGTRLTVV.

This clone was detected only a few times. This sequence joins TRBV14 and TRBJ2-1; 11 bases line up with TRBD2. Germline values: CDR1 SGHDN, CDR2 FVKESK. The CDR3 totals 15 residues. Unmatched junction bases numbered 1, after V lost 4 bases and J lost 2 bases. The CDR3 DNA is TGTGCCAGCAGCCGGGGACTAGCGGCCTACAATGAGCAGTTCTTC. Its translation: CASSRGLAAYNEQFF.

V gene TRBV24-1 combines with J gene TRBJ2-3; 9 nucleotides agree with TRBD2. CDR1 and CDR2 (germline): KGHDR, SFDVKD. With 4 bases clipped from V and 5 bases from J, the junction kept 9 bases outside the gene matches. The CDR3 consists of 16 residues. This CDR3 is CATSDPSGRFRDTQYF. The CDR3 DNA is TGTGCCACCAGTGACCCCAGCGGGAGGTTTAGAGATACGCAGTATTTT.

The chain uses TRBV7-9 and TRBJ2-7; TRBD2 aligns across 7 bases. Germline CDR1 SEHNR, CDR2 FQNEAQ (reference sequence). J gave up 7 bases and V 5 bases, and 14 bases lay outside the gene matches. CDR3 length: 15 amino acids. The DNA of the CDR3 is TGTGCCAGCAGCCCCCGGGGAGGCGGGAGCCGGGAGCAGTACTTC. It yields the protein CASSPRGGGSREQYF.

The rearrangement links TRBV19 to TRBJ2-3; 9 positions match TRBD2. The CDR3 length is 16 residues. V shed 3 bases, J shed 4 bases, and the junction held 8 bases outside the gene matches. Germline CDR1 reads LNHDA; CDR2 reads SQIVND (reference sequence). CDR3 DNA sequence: TGTGCCAGTAGTATTTTCGGCGGGAGGGTATCAGATACGCAGTATTTT. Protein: CASSIFGGRVSDTQYF.

CDR3 nucleotide sequence: TGTGCCACCAGTGATTATCAGTGTTTCTCCTACAATGAGCAGTTCTTC. It yields the protein CATSDYQCFSYNEQFF. The chain employs TRBV24-1 and TRBJ2-1, with no clear D. Germline V CDR1 and CDR2: KGHDR, SFDVKD. There are 16 residues in the CDR3. V gave up 2 bases and J gave up 0 bases, with 10 bases separating them.

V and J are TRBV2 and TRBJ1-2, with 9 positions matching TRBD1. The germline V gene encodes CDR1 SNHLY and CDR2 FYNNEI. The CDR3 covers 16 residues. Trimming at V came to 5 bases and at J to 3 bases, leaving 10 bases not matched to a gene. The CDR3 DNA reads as TGTGCCAGCAGTATTACAGGGGGCGGACTCGACTATGGCTACACCTTC. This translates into CASSITGGGLDYGYTF.